This is a list of T cell receptor beta chains from one sample in a study of blood T cell repertoires in COVID-19. Produced via immunoSEQ multiplex PCR; TCRdb's table is partial and in-frame only. The data hold about 250,000 clones, with around 88% observed a single time. Input material: peripheral blood. Receptors were obtained from a man older than 75 with acute or convalescent COVID-19. The CDR3 runs from the conserved cysteine through the conserved F or W. A D gene is named only where the DNA matches it firmly. Some rows have no size entry. The others give once, few or many, or a class for an expanded clone.

clone size,V gene,J gene,D gene,CDR3 protein,CDR3 DNA
.,TRBV5-3,TRBJ1-1,.,CARSLPGKGHTEAFF,TGTGCCAGAAGCTTACCAGGGAAGGGGCACACTGAAGCTTTCTTT
.,TRBV11-3,TRBJ1-3,.,CASSLEGATGNTIYF,TGTGCCAGCAGCTTAGAGGGGGCAACTGGAAACACCATATATTTT
few,TRBV11-2,TRBJ1-1,.,CASSLAGGGGAFF,TGTGCCAGCAGCTTAGCAGGAGGGGGGGGAGCTTTCTTT
.,TRBV7-2,TRBJ2-7,TRBD2,CASSIAGASYEQYF,TGTGCCAGCAGCATAGCGGGCGCCTCCTACGAGCAGTACTTC
.,TRBV4-3,TRBJ2-7,.,CASSQEDRGPYEQYF,TGCGCCAGCAGCCAAGAAGATAGAGGGCCCTACGAGCAGTACTTC
.,TRBV7-8,TRBJ1-3,.,CASSLARSGNTIYF,TGTGCCAGCAGCTTAGCGAGGAGTGGAAACACCATATATTTT
.,TRBV5-1,TRBJ2-2,.,CASSRGLYTGELFF,TGCGCCAGCAGCCGGGGACTTTACACCGGGGAGCTGTTTTTT
.,TRBV7-2,TRBJ1-4,.,CASSPSPGMGEKLFF,TGTGCCAGCAGTCCTTCACCAGGGATGGGTGAAAAACTGTTTTTT
.,TRBV10-3,TRBJ1-4,.,CAISAGATNEKLFF,TGTGCCATCAGTGCGGGGGCAACTAATGAAAAACTGTTTTTT
.,TRBV4-1,TRBJ2-3,.,CASMSAGSGTDTQYF,TGCGCCAGCATGAGCGCGGGGAGTGGTACAGATACGCAGTATTTT
.,TRBV5-4,TRBJ1-1,.,CASSSLGQGPMNTEAFF,TGTGCCAGCAGCTCCCTGGGTCAGGGCCCCATGAACACTGAAGCTTTCTTT
.,TRBV10-3,TRBJ2-1,TRBD2,CAISETERGVRDEQFF,TGTGCCATCAGTGAGACGGAGCGGGGGGTTCGAGATGAGCAGTTCTTC
.,TRBV2,TRBJ1-5,.,CASTKWGEGQPQHF,TGTGCCAGCACCAAATGGGGGGAGGGACAGCCCCAGCATTTT
.,TRBV18,TRBJ2-2,TRBD2,CASSPPLGAGSNTGELFF,TGTGCCAGCTCACCACCCTTGGGAGCGGGGTCGAACACCGGGGAGCTGTTTTTT
.,TRBV19,TRBJ2-3,.,CASSIDGVGTDTQYF,TGTGCCAGTAGTATAGACGGGGTCGGGACAGATACGCAGTATTTT
.,TRBV4-2,TRBJ2-4,.,CASSQDKRVVNIQYF,TGTGCCAGCAGCCAAGATAAGCGGGTCGTCAACATTCAGTACTTC
.,TRBV10-1,TRBJ2-2,.,CASIPTGELFF,TGCGCCAGCATCCCTACCGGGGAGCTGTTTTTT
.,TRBV18,TRBJ1-3,.,CASSPLIRGASNTIYF,TGTGCCAGCTCACCCTTGATACGAGGAGCCTCAAACACCATATATTTT
once,TRBV2,TRBJ2-1,.,CASSERTASPNNEQFF,TGTGCCAGCAGTGAGCGGACTGCCTCCCCCAACAATGAGCAGTTCTTC
once,TRBV6-5,TRBJ1-2,.,CASFYNYGYTF,TGTGCCAGCTTTTATAACTATGGCTACACCTTC
.,TRBV10-3,TRBJ1-2,.,CAISPSGERGRIGYTF,TGTGCCATCAGCCCTTCCGGCGAACGGGGGAGGATTGGCTACACCTTC
.,TRBV11-2,TRBJ1-2,TRBD1,CASSTRGQGNNYGYTF,TGTGCCAGCAGCACTAGGGGACAGGGGAACAACTATGGCTACACCTTC
.,TRBV18,TRBJ2-1,TRBD2,CASSLNSLLAGGYNEQFF,TGTGCCAGCTCACTAAATTCTTTACTAGCGGGAGGTTACAATGAGCAGTTCTTC
.,TRBV29-1,TRBJ2-7,.,CSVESGTDNEQYF,TGCAGCGTTGAATCCGGAACCGACAACGAGCAGTACTTC
.,TRBV7-2,TRBJ1-2,.,CASSSDQWAGNYGYTF,TGTGCCAGCAGCTCCGATCAGTGGGCAGGGAACTATGGCTACACCTTC
.,TRBV2,TRBJ2-5,TRBD1,CASAPTGVIKTQYF,TGTGCCAGTGCCCCCACAGGGGTAATAAAGACCCAGTACTTC
.,TRBV25-1,TRBJ2-7,.,CASSERGTSSYEQYF,TGTGCCAGCAGTGAGCGGGGTACGAGCTCCTACGAGCAGTACTTC
few,TRBV6-4,TRBJ2-1,.,CASSDLGGGNYNEQFF,TGTGCCAGCAGTGACCTCGGCGGGGGCAACTACAATGAGCAGTTCTTC
.,TRBV19,TRBJ2-1,.,CASSIDGTGSYNEQFF,TGTGCCAGTAGTATAGACGGCACCGGGTCCTACAATGAGCAGTTCTTC
.,TRBV18,TRBJ2-7,TRBD1,CASSIQGKGEQYF,TGTGCCAGCTCAATACAGGGGAAAGGCGAGCAGTACTTC
.,TRBV2,TRBJ1-5,TRBD1,CASRLGTANQPQHF,TGTGCCAGCAGACTCGGGACAGCTAATCAGCCCCAGCATTTT
once,TRBV7-9,TRBJ1-1,.,CASSSPGTPDTEAFF,TGTGCCAGCAGCTCCCCCGGGACTCCGGACACTGAAGCTTTCTTT
.,TRBV9,TRBJ1-2,TRBD1,CASSVARGGRYGYTF,TGTGCCAGCAGCGTAGCACGAGGGGGCAGGTATGGCTACACCTTC
.,TRBV28,TRBJ1-2,.,CASSFGREYGYTF,TGTGCCAGCAGTTTCGGCAGGGAATATGGCTACACCTTC
.,TRBV27,TRBJ1-1,TRBD1,CASSLYQGDNTEAFF,TGTGCCAGCAGTTTATATCAGGGGGACAACACTGAAGCTTTCTTT
.,TRBV6-2/TRBV6-3,TRBJ2-5,TRBD2,CASSYSGLEDSETQYF,TGTGCCAGCAGTTACTCAGGACTAGAAGACTCGGAGACCCAGTACTTC
.,TRBV5-1,TRBJ2-7,.,CASSSGLSDEQYF,TGCGCCAGCAGCTCGGGACTCTCGGACGAGCAGTACTTC
.,TRBV11-1,TRBJ1-4,.,CASSSNTGSTNEKLFF,TGTGCCAGCAGCTCCAATACAGGCTCAACTAATGAAAAACTGTTTTTT
.,TRBV29-1,TRBJ2-3,.,CSVEASTDTQYF,TGCAGCGTTGAAGCGAGCACAGATACGCAGTATTTT
.,TRBV10-2,TRBJ2-7,.,CASSRTQAGEQYF,TGCGCCAGCAGTAGGACACAGGCAGGCGAGCAGTACTTC
.,TRBV25-1,TRBJ1-2,.,CASSGGGALYGGYTF,TGTGCCAGCAGTGGAGGGGGGGCCCTTTACGGTGGCTACACCTTC
.,TRBV18,TRBJ1-2,.,CASSPPGRSTYGYTF,TGTGCCAGCTCACCGCCAGGGCGGAGTACCTATGGCTACACCTTC
once,TRBV5-5,TRBJ2-1,TRBD1,CASSSGTGDGDEQFF,TGTGCCAGCAGTTCCGGGACAGGGGATGGGGATGAGCAGTTCTTC
.,TRBV3-1/TRBV3-2,TRBJ2-2,.,CASSQGWGGTGELFF,TGTGCCAGCAGCCAAGGGTGGGGAGGCACCGGGGAGCTGTTTTTT
.,TRBV5-1,TRBJ2-1,TRBD2,CASSSLADNEQFF,TGCGCCAGCAGCTCCCTAGCGGACAATGAGCAGTTCTTC
.,TRBV19,TRBJ2-3,.,CASSIGLPGTDTQYF,TGTGCCAGTAGTATTGGCCTCCCAGGAACAGATACGCAGTATTTT
.,TRBV28,TRBJ1-1,TRBD1,CASSPGGGANTEAFF,TGTGCCAGCAGTCCAGGGGGCGGTGCGAACACTGAAGCTTTCTTT
.,TRBV28,TRBJ1-5,TRBD1,CASSFGQGVFYSNQPQHF,TGTGCCAGCAGTTTTGGACAGGGGGTATTTTATAGCAATCAGCCCCAGCATTTT
.,TRBV9,TRBJ2-3,TRBD2,CASSQGTSGGAETDTQYF,TGTGCCAGCAGCCAAGGGACTAGCGGGGGGGCGGAGACAGATACGCAGTATTTT
once,TRBV6-5,TRBJ2-1,TRBD2,CATALLAEEGNEQFF,TGTGCCACCGCCCTACTAGCGGAGGAGGGGAATGAGCAGTTCTTC
.,TRBV4-2,TRBJ2-7,TRBD2,CASSREGLADSYEQYF,TGTGCCAGCAGTCGGGAGGGGCTAGCGGACTCCTACGAGCAGTACTTC
.,TRBV19,TRBJ2-5,TRBD2,CASSLAGGPRETQYF,TGTGCCAGTAGTTTAGCGGGGGGGCCGCGGGAGACCCAGTACTTC
once,TRBV7-8,TRBJ1-2,.,CASSPSGDLYGYTF,TGTGCCAGCAGTCCCTCGGGAGACCTCTATGGCTACACCTTC
few,TRBV7-8,TRBJ1-2,.,CASSLVAGPINYGYTF,TGTGCCAGCAGCTTAGTGGCAGGCCCCATCAACTATGGCTACACCTTC
.,TRBV5-6,TRBJ1-4,TRBD1,CASSRQGRLEKLFF,TGTGCCAGCAGCAGACAGGGAAGATTAGAAAAACTGTTTTTT